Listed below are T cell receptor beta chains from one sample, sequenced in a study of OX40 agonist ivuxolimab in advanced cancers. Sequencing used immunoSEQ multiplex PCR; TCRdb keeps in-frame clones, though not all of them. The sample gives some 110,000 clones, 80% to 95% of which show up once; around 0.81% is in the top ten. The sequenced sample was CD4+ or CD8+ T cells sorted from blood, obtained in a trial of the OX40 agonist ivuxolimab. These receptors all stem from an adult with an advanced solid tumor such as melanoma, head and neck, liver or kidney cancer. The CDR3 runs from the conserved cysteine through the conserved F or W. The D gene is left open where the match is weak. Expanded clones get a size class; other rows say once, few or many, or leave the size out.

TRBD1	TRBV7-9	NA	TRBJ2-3	TGTGCCAGCAGCTTTTCCGTGGACAGGGTTCGGACAGATACGCAGTATTTT	CASSFSVDRVRTDTQYF
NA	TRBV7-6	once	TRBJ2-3	TGTGCCAGCAGCTTAGCGCTTGGAGATACGCAGTATTTT	CASSLALGDTQYF
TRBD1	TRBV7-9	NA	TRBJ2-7	TGTGCCAGCAGCTTAGGGACAGGGATGACGTACGAGCAGTACTTC	CASSLGTGMTYEQYF
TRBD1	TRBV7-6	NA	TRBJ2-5	TGTGCCAGCAGCCTTAGGACAGGACAAGAGACCCAGTACTTC	CASSLRTGQETQYF
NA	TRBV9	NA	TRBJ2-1	TGTGCCAGCAGCGCCCCCCCGTTTGGGAGCACGGACAATGAGCAGTTCTTC	CASSAPPFGSTDNEQFF
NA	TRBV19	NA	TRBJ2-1	TGTGCCAGTAGTATCCGGGCAGGGGAGAATAATGAGCAGTTCTTC	CASSIRAGENNEQFF
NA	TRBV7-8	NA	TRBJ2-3	TGTGCCAGCAGTCCCGTCACTTCTAGCGATACGCAGTATTTT	CASSPVTSSDTQYF
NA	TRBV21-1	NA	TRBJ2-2	TGTGCCAGCAGCAAGAGGGGGAGCGGGGAGCTGTTTTTT	CASSKRGSGELFF
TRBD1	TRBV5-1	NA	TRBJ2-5	TGCGCCAGCAGCCTGGGACAGCCTGGGGAGACCCAGTACTTC	CASSLGQPGETQYF
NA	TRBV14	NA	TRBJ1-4	TGTGCCAGCAGCCCTTTTCAAGGTGAAAAACTGTTTTTT	CASSPFQGEKLFF
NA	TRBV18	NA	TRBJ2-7	TGTGCCAGCTCCTTGACAGTCTCCTACGAGCAGTACTTC	CASSLTVSYEQYF
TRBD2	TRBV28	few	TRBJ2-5	TGTGCCAGCAGTCTAGCGGGAGGGCACATTCAAGAGACCCAGTACTTC	CASSLAGGHIQETQYF
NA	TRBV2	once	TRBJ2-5	TGTGCCAGCAGTGAATGGGGAGTCGGACGAGAGACCCAGTACTTC	CASSEWGVGRETQYF
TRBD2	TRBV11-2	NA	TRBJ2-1	TGTGCCAGCAGCTTAGCCTTTTTGGGACTAGCGGGAGGCGATGAGCAGTTCTTC	CASSLAFLGLAGGDEQFF
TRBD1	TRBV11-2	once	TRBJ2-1	TGTGCCAGCAGCCCCCGACAGGGGAGACGCAATGAGCAGTTCTTC	CASSPRQGRRNEQFF
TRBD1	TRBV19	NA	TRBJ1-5	TGTGCCAGTAAAGGGCTGACAGGGCCGGCTGGCGCCCAGCATTTT	CASKGLTGPAGAQHF
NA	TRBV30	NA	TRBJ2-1	TGTGCCTGGGGGGGTCAGCGTGATGAGCAGTTCTTC	CAWGGQRDEQFF
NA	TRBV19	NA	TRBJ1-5	TGTGCCAGTAGTATAGTTGAGGGGAGCAATCAGCCCCAGCATTTT	CASSIVEGSNQPQHF
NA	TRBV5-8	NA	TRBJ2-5	TGTGCCAGCAGCTACGTCGGAGTCAGCCAAGAGACCCAGTACTTC	CASSYVGVSQETQYF
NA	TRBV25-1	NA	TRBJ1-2	TGTGCCAGCCGCGGGGCTGGGAGTTTGAACTATGGCTACACCTTC	CASRGAGSLNYGYTF
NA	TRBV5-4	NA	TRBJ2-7	TGCGCCAGCAGCTTGGCGAGTACTCCCCTCGAGCAGTACTTC	CASSLASTPLEQYF
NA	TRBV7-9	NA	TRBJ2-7	TGTGCCAGCAGCTTAGGCGGGACGGACTATTCCTACGAGCAGTACTTC	CASSLGGTDYSYEQYF
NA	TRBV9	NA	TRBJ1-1	TGTGCCAGCAGCAAGGTGGGGATGAACACTGAAGCTTTCTTT	CASSKVGMNTEAFF
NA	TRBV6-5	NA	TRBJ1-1	TGTGCCAGCAGTGGAACTTTCCGGAGGGAAGCTTTCTTT	CASSGTFRREAFF
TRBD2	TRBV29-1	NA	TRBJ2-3	TGCAGCGTTGAGTCGGGAGGAGCAGATACGCAGTATTTT	CSVESGGADTQYF
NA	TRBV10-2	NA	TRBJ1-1	TGCGCCAGCAGGGGGACTCACGGAAACACTGAAGCTTTCTTT	CASRGTHGNTEAFF
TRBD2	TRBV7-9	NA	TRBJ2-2	TGTGCCAGCAGCTTGCGGGGGGCCGTAATCACCGGGGAGCTGTTTTTT	CASSLRGAVITGELFF
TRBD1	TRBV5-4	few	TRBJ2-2	TGTGCCAGCAGCGCCCTACAGGGGGCGGGGACCGGGGAGCTGTTTTTT	CASSALQGAGTGELFF
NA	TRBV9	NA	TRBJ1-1	TGTGCCAGCACCAAGGGGCAGGGGAACACTGAAGCTTTCTTT	CASTKGQGNTEAFF
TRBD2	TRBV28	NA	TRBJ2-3	TGTGCCAGCAGTTTGAGACTAGCGAGCACAGATACGCAGTATTTT	CASSLRLASTDTQYF
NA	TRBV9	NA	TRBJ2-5	TGTGCCAGCAGCGTAAGCCCCCGTGGCCAAGAGACCCAGTACTTC	CASSVSPRGQETQYF
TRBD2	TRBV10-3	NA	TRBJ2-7	TGTGCCATCAGTGCTACTAGCGGGAACTACGAGCAGTACTTC	CAISATSGNYEQYF
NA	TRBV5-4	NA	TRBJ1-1	TGTGCCAGCAGCTTGGCCCCAAGCCAAGTCAAGACTGAAGCTTTCTTT	CASSLAPSQVKTEAFF
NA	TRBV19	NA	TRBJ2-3	TGTGCCAGTAGTCGGGAGATAGCCGGAGATACGCAGTATTTT	CASSREIAGDTQYF
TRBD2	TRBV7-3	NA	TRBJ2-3	TGTGCCAGCAGCTCCTCGAGCGGGACCCTCACAGATACGCAGTATTTT	CASSSSSGTLTDTQYF
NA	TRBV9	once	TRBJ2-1	TGTGCCAGCAGCGGAAGAGGGCAGGGCCGCCACTCCTACAATGAGCAGTTCTTC	CASSGRGQGRHSYNEQFF
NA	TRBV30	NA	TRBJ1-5	TGTGCCGCCAGAGGAAGGGGGGCAGTCAATCAGCCCCAGCATTTT	CAARGRGAVNQPQHF
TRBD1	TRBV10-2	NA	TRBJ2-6	TGCGCCAGCGGGAGAGGGACAGGGGGGCTGTATGGGGCCAACGTCCTGACTTTC	CASGRGTGGLYGANVLTF
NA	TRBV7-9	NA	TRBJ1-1	TGTGCCAGCAGCCAGACAGGAGCGGAAGCTTTCTTT	CASSQTGAEAFF
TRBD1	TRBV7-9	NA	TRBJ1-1	TGTGCCAGCAGTTCCTTACCAGGGGGGGACACTGAAGCTTTCTTT	CASSSLPGGDTEAFF
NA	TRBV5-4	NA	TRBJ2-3	TGTGCCAGCAGCTTGGAGGAGGATACGCAGTATTTT	CASSLEEDTQYF
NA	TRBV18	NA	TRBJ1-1	TGTGCCAGCTCACCGACCTGGACAGTCAACACTGAAGCTTTCTTT	CASSPTWTVNTEAFF
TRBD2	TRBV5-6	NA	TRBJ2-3	TGTGCCAGCAGCTTGGGAAGCGGGAGAGGCACAGATACGCAGTATTTT	CASSLGSGRGTDTQYF
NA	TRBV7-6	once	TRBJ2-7	TGTGCCAGCAGCTTAGGGCAGCGATACGAGCAGTACTTC	CASSLGQRYEQYF
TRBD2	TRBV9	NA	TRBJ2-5	TGTGCCAGCAGCGTTGCGGGGCGGGAGGGGGAGGAGACCCAGTACTTC	CASSVAGREGEETQYF
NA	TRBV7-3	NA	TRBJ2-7	TGTGCCAGCAGCGCGGGGGCAATTCCTCCCTACGAGCAGTACTTC	CASSAGAIPPYEQYF
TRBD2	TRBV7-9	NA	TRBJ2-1	TGTGCCAGCAGCCGAGTCGTTGAGCGGGAGGGCCGGATTCAAAACGAGCAGTTCTTC	CASSRVVEREGRIQNEQFF
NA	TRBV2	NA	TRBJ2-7	TGTGCCAGCAGTGGACAAGGCTACGAGCAGTACTTC	CASSGQGYEQYF
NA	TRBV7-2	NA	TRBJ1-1	TGTGCCAGCAGCTTGCAGGCGAACACTGAAGCTTTCTTT	CASSLQANTEAFF
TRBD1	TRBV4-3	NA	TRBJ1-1	TGCGCCAGCAGAATCACGCAGGGGGCTAGAACTGAAGCTTTCTTT	CASRITQGARTEAFF
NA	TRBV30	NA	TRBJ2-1	TGTGCCTGGAGTGAGAGATTTGGTGAGCAGTTCTTC	CAWSERFGEQFF
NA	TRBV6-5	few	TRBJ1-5	TGTGCCAGCGGCCGACAGGCAGATCAGCCCCAGCATTTT	CASGRQADQPQHF
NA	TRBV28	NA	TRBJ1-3	TGTGCCAGCAGTCCCGGGCCCGCGGCTGGAAACACCATATATTTT	CASSPGPAAGNTIYF
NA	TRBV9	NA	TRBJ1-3	TGTGCCAGCAGCGTAATGGGTGCCGGAAACACCATATATTTT	CASSVMGAGNTIYF
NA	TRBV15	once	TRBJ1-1	TGTGCCACCAGCCCCGAGGGGGGGTCGGGAAACACTGAAGCTTTCTTT	CATSPEGGSGNTEAFF
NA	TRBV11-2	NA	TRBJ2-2	TGTGCCAGCAGCTTAGAATCAAACACCGGGGAGCTGTTTTTT	CASSLESNTGELFF
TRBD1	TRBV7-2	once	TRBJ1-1	TGTGCCAGCAGCTTCGACAGGGTGAACACTGAAGCTTTCTTT	CASSFDRVNTEAFF
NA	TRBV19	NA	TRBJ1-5	TGTGCCAGTAGTCGGCAGCATGACAGGATATACAATCAGCCCCAGCATTTT	CASSRQHDRIYNQPQHF
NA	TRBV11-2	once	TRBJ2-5	TGTGCCAGCAGCTTCTCGGAGGAGACCCAGTACTTC	CASSFSEETQYF
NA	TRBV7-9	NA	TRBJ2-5	TGTGCCAGCAGCCCCCTGGAGTCCTGGGAGACCCAGTACTTC	CASSPLESWETQYF